The 26 T cell receptor beta chains below all came from one sample that was sequenced in a study of beta chain features in type 1 diabetes. The isolated RNA, all of it, was reverse transcribed, so expressed TCRB transcripts were what got sequenced. Clones were read by immunoSEQ multiplex PCR, and TCRdb kept only the in-frame ones, dropping some. This sample carries 600,000 to 700,000 clones, about an eighth of them seen once, and the ten largest clones take more than 0.09%. Broader study findings: Patients with Type 1 diabetes showed moderately but significantly shorter TCRB CDR3s in all four CD4+ subsets.

These TCRs' antigens remain unknown. Sequencing input: naive CD4+ T cells from blood. These receptors all come from a young man with type 1 diabetes.

This clone was counted between two and nine times. Here the CDR3 reads CASSYGGQGADTQYF. CDR3 bases: TGTGCCAGCAGTTATGGGGGACAGGGCGCAGATACGCAGTATTTT. The V and J genes are TRBV6-5 and TRBJ2-3, with 9 bases fitting TRBD1. The V and J ends lost 3 bases and 4 bases, in that order; junction bases with no gene match: 5. Germline V CDR1 and CDR2: MNHEY, SVGAGI. This CDR3 has 15 amino acids.

The chain combines TRBV6-5 with TRBJ2-1, with D possibly being TRBD2 (7 bases). With 0 bases removed from V and 5 bases from J, the gap between germline ends came to 14 bases. The CDR3 is 16 amino acids. The germline V gene encodes CDR1 MNHEY and CDR2 SVGAGI. CDR3 loop: CASSYSGGALNNEQFF. CDR3 in DNA: TGTGCCAGCAGTTACTCTGGGGGGGCCCTTAACAATGAGCAGTTCTTC.

The chain has TRBV19 and TRBJ2-5; TRBD1 matches 8 bases. V gave up 4 bases and J gave up 5 bases; unmatched junction bases: 6. CDR1 and CDR2 from the germline V gene are LNHDA and SQIVND (reference sequence). This CDR3 comprises 14 residues. CDR3 residues: CASSRTGGMETQYF. CDR3 nucleotides: TGTGCCAGTAGTAGAACAGGGGGTATGGAGACCCAGTACTTC.

This sequence joins TRBV10-2 and TRBJ1-5, with 12 nucleotides matching TRBD1. The length of the CDR3 is 17 residues. V was clipped by 2 bases and J by 5 bases; unmatched bases: 7. CDR1 and CDR2 from the germline V gene are WSHSY and SAAADI. The CDR3 sequence is CASSELLGTGGHQPQHF. The CDR3 nucleotides are TGCGCCAGCAGTGAGCTACTGGGGACAGGGGGCCATCAGCCCCAGCATTTT.

V usage is TRBV4-2 and J usage is TRBJ2-3; TRBD2 matches 9 bases. Germline CDR1 reads LGHNA; CDR2 reads YNFKEQ. V gave up 0 bases and J gave up 7 bases; unmatched junction bases: 11. The CDR3 covers 17 residues. The CDR3 region is CASSQDYPAGGGHTQYF. The CDR3 nucleotides read TGTGCCAGCAGCCAAGATTATCCAGCGGGGGGCGGCCATACGCAGTATTTT.

A word on this clone: This same CDR3 is encoded by further DNA sequences in the sample. J is TRBJ1-2 and V is TRBV20-1; 7 positions match TRBD1. This CDR3 has 11 amino acids. Germline trimming cut 6 bases from V and 5 bases from J; bases unmatched to any gene: 3. Germline-derived CDR1 and CDR2 are DFQATT and SNEGSKA (reference sequence). The CDR3 loop is CSARQGYGYTF. CDR3 sequence (DNA): TGCAGTGCCAGACAGGGTTATGGCTACACCTTC.

This clone has more than one count but fewer than ten. The V and J genes are TRBV5-4 and TRBJ1-2, with D unresolved. The CDR3 has 12 amino acids. Germline V gives CDR1 SGHNT, CDR2 YYREEE (reference sequence). Between the trimmed V and J ends, which lost 3 bases and 8 bases, there was a span of 11 bases. The chain's CDR3 is CASSSVWAGYTF. The CDR3 DNA reads as TGTGCCAGCAGCTCCGTGTGGGCCGGCTACACCTTC.

The chain links TRBV19 to TRBJ1-1; D ambiguous. Trimming pared 0 bases from V and 3 bases from J, leaving 14 bases between. This CDR3 has 16 residues. Germline loops: CDR1 LNHDA, CDR2 SQIVND (reference sequence). This CDR3 reads CASSIDLGGLDTEAFF. CDR3 bases: TGTGCCAGTAGTATAGATCTCGGAGGGTTGGACACTGAAGCTTTCTTT. The full variable domain, in which reference TRBV19 and TRBJ1-1 provide the parts outside the CDR3, is DGGITQSPKYLFRKEGQNVTLSCEQNLNHDAMYWYRQDPGQGLRLIYYSQIVNDFQKGDIAEGYSVSREKKESFPLTVTSAQKNPTAFYLCASSIDLGGLDTEAFFGQGTRLTVV.

The rearrangement uses TRBV10-3 and TRBJ1-3, with 8 bases lining up with TRBD1. Germline lookup yields CDR1 ENHRY and CDR2 SYGVKD. The V gene end was trimmed by 2 bases and the J gene end by 8 bases; junction bases not matched to a gene: 11. This CDR3 is 16 amino acids long. CDR3 sequence: CAISEGWTGPLDTIYF. For the CDR3, the DNA is TGTGCCATCAGTGAGGGGTGGACAGGGCCTTTGGACACCATATATTTT.

J is TRBJ1-4 and V is TRBV7-2, with TRBD1 matching over 7 bases. Trimming removed 5 bases from V and 8 bases from J; junction bases left unmatched: 8. Germline V gives CDR1 SGHTA, CDR2 FQGNSA. CDR3 length: 14 amino acids. This chain's CDR3 is CASSPQGLSEKLFF. For the CDR3, the DNA is TGTGCCAGCAGCCCACAGGGGCTCTCGGAAAAACTGTTTTTT.

This clone was detected only a few times. In the same sample, other DNA sequences code for this CDR3. V gene TRBV9 combines with J gene TRBJ2-5; maybe TRBD1 (5 bases). V lost 0 bases and J 1 base, leaving 7 bases between the germline ends. Germline loops: CDR1 SGDLS, CDR2 YYNGEE. The CDR3 runs 14 residues. The CDR3 DNA follows: TGTGCCAGCAGCGTAGGGGGCAGCCAAGAGACCCAGTACTTC. It translates to CASSVGGSQETQYF.

In regard to this clone: Other DNA variants within this sample encode the same CDR3. The V gene is TRBV28, the J gene TRBJ2-2; TRBD1 matches 7 bases. Trimming removed 2 bases from V and 0 bases from J; junction bases left unmatched: 0. Germline V gene sequence: CDR1 MDHEN, CDR2 SYDVKM. The CDR3 runs 15 residues. The CDR3 DNA sequence: TGTGCCAGCAGTTTAGGGACAGCGAACACCGGGGAGCTGTTTTTT. Encoded protein: CASSLGTANTGELFF.

This chain connects TRBV5-1 to TRBJ1-2; D is perhaps TRBD1 (6 bases). The CDR3 loop spans 13 amino acids. Germline values: CDR1 SGHRS, CDR2 YFSETQ. Trimming shortened V by 4 bases and J by 5 bases, and 12 bases separated the two germline ends. The CDR3 reads CASSTTTGYGYTF. The CDR3 coding sequence is TGCGCCAGCAGCACAACGACAGGTTATGGCTACACCTTC.

In its sample, this clone was seen a few times. This rearrangement joins TRBV19 to TRBJ2-1; 10 nucleotides line up with TRBD1. This CDR3 has 14 amino acids. Germline lookup yields CDR1 LNHDA and CDR2 SQIVND (reference sequence). The CDR3, as DNA: TGTGCTGCAGCCCGGGACAGGGGTTACAATGAGCAGTTCTTC. Translation: CAAARDRGYNEQFF.

The genes are TRBV19 and TRBJ1-5; D remains ambiguous. Trimming pared 3 bases from V and 6 bases from J, leaving 9 bases between. CDR1 is LNHDA and CDR2 is SQIVND in the germline V gene (reference sequence). The CDR3 sequence is 13 residues long. The CDR3 sequence is CASSMLSGQPQHF. The CDR3 coding sequence is TGTGCCAGTAGTATGTTATCGGGTCAGCCCCAGCATTTT.

The chain links TRBV7-9 to TRBJ2-3; D perhaps matches TRBD1 (6 bases). The CDR3 length is 11 residues. The germline V gene encodes CDR1 SEHNR and CDR2 FQNEAQ (reference sequence). V was shortened by 7 bases and J by 6 bases, with 8 bases between the two germline ends. The CDR3 nucleotides are TGTGCCAGCACCCAGGGGGATACGCAGTATTTT. Protein sequence: CASTQGDTQYF.

This clone has only a few counts. The chain carries TRBV6-6 and TRBJ2-2; no clear D. Between the trimmed V and J ends, which lost 8 bases and 0 bases, there was a span of 10 bases. Germline V CDR1 and CDR2: MNHNY, SVGAGI (reference sequence). This CDR3 is built from 14 residues. In DNA form, the CDR3 reads TGTGCCAGCCACCGACGAACGAACACCGGGGAGCTGTTTTTT. Amino acid sequence: CASHRRTNTGELFF.

This clone has just a few counts. The gene calls are TRBV30 and TRBJ2-1; 12 nucleotides line up with TRBD2. CDR1 is GTSNPN and CDR2 is SVGIG in the germline V gene (reference sequence). V trimming: 3 bases; J trimming: 4 bases; junction bases outside the gene matches: 1. The CDR3 spans 14 residues. The DNA for the CDR3 is TGTGCCTGGAGAACTAGCGGGGGGTACAATGAGCAGTTCTTC. Translated: CAWRTSGGYNEQFF.

This chain connects TRBV2 to TRBJ1-6; D perhaps matches TRBD1 (6 bases). The germline gives CDR1 SNHLY, CDR2 FYNNEI. The CDR3 contains 15 residues. The V gene lost 6 bases and the J gene lost 6 bases, with 15 bases spanning the gap. CDR3 region: CASSARGGTNSPLHF. The DNA of the CDR3 is TGTGCCAGCAGCGCTAGGGGGGGGACTAATTCACCCCTCCACTTT.

The chain joins TRBV7-2 to TRBJ2-1; the match to TRBD2 covers 11 bases. Losses at the gene ends were 8 bases for V and 3 bases for J; bases not matched to a gene: 9. CDR1 SGHTA and CDR2 FQGNSA come from the germline V gene. The length of the CDR3 is 16 residues. DNA for the CDR3: TGTGCCAGCTCTCCTAGCGGGGGGTTAAGCTACAATGAGCAGTTCTTC. It translates to CASSPSGGLSYNEQFF.

This clone was observed a handful of times. The chain uses TRBV5-1 and TRBJ2-7; a weak D match, TRBD2 (5 bases). V was clipped by 0 bases and J by 5 bases, with 21 bases between them. CDR1 is SGHRS, CDR2 YFSETQ, per germline. CDR3 length: 17 amino acids. The CDR3 protein is CASSLASGGKFLDEQYF. CDR3 bases: TGCGCCAGCAGCTTGGCCTCAGGAGGCAAGTTTCTGGACGAGCAGTACTTC.

This clone has just a few counts. This chain connects TRBV5-1 to TRBJ1-1; weak D call: TRBD1 (5 bases). The CDR3 has 13 residues. In germline, CDR1 is SGHRS, CDR2 YFSETQ. Trimming cost V 2 bases and J 2 bases, with 7 bases left between them. CDR3 in DNA: TGCGCCAGCAGCTTAGGGGCCAACACTGAAGCTTTCTTT. Translated: CASSLGANTEAFF.

The chain uses TRBV28 and TRBJ1-2; D not certain. Germline CDR1 and CDR2: MDHEN and SYDVKM. V lost 10 bases to trimming and J lost 8 bases, with 14 bases between them. The CDR3 spans 11 residues. In nucleotides, the CDR3 is TGTGCCACGAGCGCCCCACAAGGCTACACCTTC. This gives the protein CATSAPQGYTF.

This clone was seen only a few times. The CDR3 DNA reads as TGTGCCTGGACGCCTATAGGGACAGGGGATTCGGAGGGCTACACCTTC. Its protein product is CAWTPIGTGDSEGYTF. The chain is built from TRBV30 and TRBJ1-2, with 10 bases that match TRBD1. The CDR3 extends over 16 amino acids. The ends lost 4 bases at V and 8 bases at J; junction bases unmatched: 16. Germline values: CDR1 GTSNPN, CDR2 SVGIG (reference sequence).

As regards this clone: At one of its ends the junction is not consistent with the germline gene, which may arise from a read error. This chain uses TRBV7-7 with TRBJ2-3; 9 bases map to TRBD2. This CDR3 comprises 15 residues. From germline, CDR1 is SSHAT and CDR2 FNYEAQ (reference sequence). The CDR3 region is CASSLGGGDTDTQYF. CDR3 in DNA: TGTGCTAGCAGCTTGGGCGGGGGGGACACAGATACGCAGTATTTT.

For this clone: Other DNA sequences from this sample encode an identical CDR3 as well. V is TRBV7-3 and J is TRBJ2-5, with D maybe TRBD1 (6 bases). With 5 bases removed from V and 2 bases from J, the gap between germline ends came to 9 bases. In germline, CDR1 is SGHTA, CDR2 FQGTGA. The CDR3 has 13 residues. CDR3 loop: CASSPGQQETQYF. For the CDR3, the DNA is TGTGCCAGCAGCCCAGGACAGCAAGAGACCCAGTACTTC.